The 30 T cell receptor beta chains presented below share a single source sample, sequenced in a study of shared clonotypes between healthy human individuals. As defined, naive CD8 cells were CD45RO-negative and positively selected for CCR7, with terminally differentiated effector memory CD45RA+ cells excluded. The protocol was immunoSEQ multiplex PCR, while the TCRdb copy is restricted to in-frame clones and leaves out a portion. Of fewer than 700,000 clones detected, approximately 96% appear once; the ten largest clones hold about 0.11%. The material sequenced was naive CD8+ T cells sorted from blood. These receptors came from a woman aged 25 to 39 in good health.

Worth noting for this clone: The identical CDR3 is also encoded by other nucleotide sequences in the sample. V is TRBV5-4 and J is TRBJ2-7; either TRBD1 or TRBD2 may supply D (5 bases each). The V end lost 3 bases, the J end lost 3 bases, and 7 bases lay between the germline ends. The CDR3 spans 12 residues. Germline V gives CDR1 SGHNT, CDR2 YYREEE (reference sequence). The CDR3 is CASSWDGYEQYF. Written as DNA, the CDR3 is TGTGCCAGCAGCTGGGACGGCTACGAGCAGTACTTC.

J is TRBJ1-3 and V is TRBV21-1. TRBV21-1 is a pseudogene locus. The CDR3 covers 15 residues. CDR3 amino acids: CASTKGYYPGNTIYF. DNA of the CDR3: TGTGCCAGCACCAAAGGGTATTACCCTGGAAACACCATATATTTT.

The chain is built from TRBV11-2 and TRBJ2-7; 11 bases map to TRBD2. The J segment lost 3 bases and the V segment lost 0 bases, leaving 10 bases of the junction unmatched. The germline V gene has CDR1 SGHAT and CDR2 FQNNGV. The CDR3 length is 18 residues. The CDR3 is CASSLERGSGRAHYEQYF. The CDR3 DNA is TGTGCCAGCAGCTTAGAGAGGGGTAGCGGGAGGGCCCACTACGAGCAGTACTTC.

With regard to this clone: This specimen includes other DNA sequences encoding the same CDR3. In DNA, the CDR3 is TGTGCCAGCAGTTTCACGGAGCAGTTCTTC. Its protein product is CASSFTEQFF. This chain connects TRBV28 to TRBJ2-1; D not certain. Germline CDR1 is MDHEN and CDR2 is SYDVKM. This CDR3 spans 10 amino acids. The V end lost 3 bases, the J end lost 10 bases, and 4 bases lay between the germline ends.

V gene TRBV6-1 combines with J gene TRBJ1-1; D is undetermined. Germline-derived CDR1 and CDR2 are MNHNS and SASEGT. CDR3 length equals 13 residues. Trimming left V 3 bases short and J 4 bases short, with 9 bases between. The CDR3 nucleotides are TGTGCCAGCAGTGACGCGTGGACCACTGAAGCTTTCTTT. Translated, it gives CASSDAWTTEAFF.

The chain has TRBV19 and TRBJ2-7; 11 nucleotides match TRBD2. Germline assignment: CDR1 LNHDA and CDR2 SQIVND (reference sequence). The junction had 6 bases not matched to a gene; V was cut back by 8 bases and J by 3 bases. The CDR3 runs to 14 residues. The CDR3 region is CASGTGTSGYEQYF. The CDR3 coding sequence is TGTGCCAGTGGAACCGGGACTAGCGGCTACGAGCAGTACTTC.

The V gene is TRBV29-1, the J gene TRBJ2-1; maybe TRBD2 (6 bases). V was cut by 2 bases and J by 0 bases, with 14 bases left in between. The CDR3 extends over 16 amino acids. Germline assignment: CDR1 SQVTM and CDR2 ANQGSEA. Here the CDR3 DNA reads TGCAGCGTTGAATGGGTTGGGGGGAGCTCCTACAATGAGCAGTTCTTC. As protein: CSVEWVGGSSYNEQFF.

The chain has TRBV5-6 and TRBJ2-7; D gene uncertain. The length of the CDR3 is 12 residues. Germline values: CDR1 SGHDT, CDR2 YYEEEE. Trimming took 4 bases from V and 4 from J, leaving 9 bases between them. CDR3 sequence reads: CASSQQAYEQYF. The CDR3 DNA follows: TGTGCCAGCAGCCAGCAGGCTTACGAGCAGTACTTC. Together with reference TRBV5-6 and TRBJ2-7, the CDR3 gives the full variable domain: DAGVTQSPTHLIKTRGQQVTLRCSPKSGHDTVSWYQQALGQGPQFIFQYYEEEERQRGNFPDRFSGHQFPNYSSELNVNALLLGDSALYLCASSQQAYEQYFGPGTRLTVT.

DNA of the CDR3: TGTGCCAGCAGCAACCAGGGGGCGGGCACTGAAGCTTTCTTT. Amino acids: CASSNQGAGTEAFF. This sequence joins TRBV7-9 and TRBJ1-1, with 8 positions matching TRBD1. Trimming cost V 5 bases and J 4 bases; bases outside gene matches: 6. There are 14 residues in the CDR3. Germline loops: CDR1 SEHNR, CDR2 FQNEAQ (reference sequence).

DNA for the CDR3: TGTGCCAGCAGTTTACCCGGAGGGGGCCATGAGCAGTTCTTC. Its translation is CASSLPGGGHEQFF. This chain connects TRBV28 to TRBJ2-1; a possible D gene is TRBD1 (7 bases). The CDR3 is 14 residues long. With 2 bases removed from V and 8 bases from J, the gap between germline ends came to 13 bases. In germline, CDR1 is MDHEN, CDR2 SYDVKM.

J is TRBJ2-3 and V is TRBV5-6; D not resolved. Trimming cost V 0 bases and J 2 bases, with 7 bases left between them. This CDR3 has 14 residues. Germline values: CDR1 SGHDT, CDR2 YYEEEE. The CDR3 is CASSLVAVTDTQYF. The CDR3 nucleotides read TGTGCCAGCAGCTTGGTTGCGGTCACAGATACGCAGTATTTT.

The chain uses TRBV27 and TRBJ2-7; TRBD1 aligns across 10 bases. The CDR3 is 16 residues long. Trimming removed 6 bases from V and 2 bases from J; junction bases left unmatched: 10. Germline V lookup: CDR1 MNHEY, CDR2 SMNVEV (reference sequence). CDR3 coding DNA: TGTGCCAGCAGGGCCGGCGGACAGGGGGTAGCCTACGAGCAGTACTTC. Its translation is CASRAGGQGVAYEQYF.

V gene TRBV9 combines with J gene TRBJ1-4; D not resolved. Germline assignment: CDR1 SGDLS and CDR2 YYNGEE. V lost 0 bases, J lost 0 bases, and 6 bases lay in between. The CDR3 has 15 amino acids. For the CDR3, the DNA is TGTGCCAGCAGCGTAGCCGGGACAACTAATGAAAAACTGTTTTTT. Amino acids: CASSVAGTTNEKLFF.

J is TRBJ1-1 and V is TRBV27; 9 nucleotides match TRBD1. The V gene's germline CDR1 is MNHEY and CDR2 SMNVEV (reference sequence). This CDR3 has 19 residues. V trimming: 7 bases; J trimming: 0 bases; junction bases outside the gene matches: 18. As DNA, the CDR3 is TGTGCCAGCAAGAAAGGTCCCGGACAGGGGTCCCCTATGAACACTGAAGCTTTCTTT. Translated: CASKKGPGQGSPMNTEAFF.

The rearrangement uses TRBV27 and TRBJ2-5; D is ambiguous. Per germline, CDR1 MNHEY and CDR2 SMNVEV (reference sequence). The ends were cut back, 8 bases at V and 2 bases at J, with 3 bases in the middle. CDR3 length: 10 amino acids. Written as DNA, the CDR3 is TGTGCCAGCGGTCAAGAGACCCAGTACTTC. Amino acid sequence: CASGQETQYF.

The chain combines TRBV13 with TRBJ2-1; D is ambiguous. CDR1 and CDR2 (germline): PRHDT, FYEKMQ (reference sequence). The CDR3 extends over 13 amino acids. Trimming took off 1 base at V and 8 bases at J, with 9 bases between the two ends. The CDR3 protein is CASSLAGYHEQFF. Here the CDR3 DNA reads TGTGCCAGCAGCTTAGCCGGGTACCATGAGCAGTTCTTC.

The rearrangement uses TRBV27 and TRBJ2-7; tentative D call: TRBD1 (5 bases). CDR3 length: 13 residues. Germline V gives CDR1 MNHEY, CDR2 SMNVEV (reference sequence). The V end was cut by 6 bases, the J end by 7 bases, with 16 bases between. As DNA, the CDR3 is TGTGCCAGCAGCTTAGCTGCCCCAGGGGAGCAGTACTTC. This codes for CASSLAAPGEQYF.

This chain connects TRBV28 to TRBJ2-7; the match to TRBD2 covers 14 bases. V trimming: 6 bases; J trimming: 5 bases; junction bases outside the gene matches: 9. The CDR3 has 16 residues. Germline assignment: CDR1 MDHEN and CDR2 SYDVKM. The CDR3 reads CASSPGTSGSTHEQYF. The CDR3 DNA follows: TGTGCCAGCAGCCCCGGGACTAGCGGGAGTACCCACGAGCAGTACTTC.

The chain is built from TRBV7-6 and TRBJ2-2; D ambiguous. CDR1 and CDR2 from the germline V gene are SGHVS and FNYEAQ. This CDR3 comprises 11 residues. V gave up 5 bases and J gave up 5 bases, with 3 bases separating them. The CDR3 DNA reads TGTGCCAGCAGCAAAACCGGGGAGCTGTTTTTT. It specifies CASSKTGELFF.

This sequence joins TRBV5-1 and TRBJ2-3; D gene unclear. The germline V gene has CDR1 SGHRS and CDR2 YFSETQ. V was cut by 0 bases and J by 4 bases, with 18 bases left in between. This CDR3 is 17 amino acids long. CDR3 DNA: TGCGCCAGCAGCTTGGTGTTTAGGACCCGTCGCCCAGATACGCAGTATTTT. Translating it yields CASSLVFRTRRPDTQYF. The entire variable domain, with the rest obtained from reference TRBV5-1 and TRBJ2-3, is as follows: KAGVTQTPRYLIKTRGQQVTLSCSPISGHRSVSWYQQTPGQGLQFLFEYFSETQRNKGNFPGRFSGRQFSNSRSEMNVSTLELGDSALYLCASSLVFRTRRPDTQYFGPGTRLTVL.

The chain employs TRBV9 and TRBJ2-7; perhaps TRBD2 as D (6 bases). Germline values: CDR1 SGDLS, CDR2 YYNGEE. Trimming took 4 bases from V and 7 from J, leaving 12 bases between them. The CDR3 extends over 12 amino acids. The CDR3 DNA is TGTGCCAGCAGCATTAGTGGGGGGGAGCAGTACTTC. It yields the protein CASSISGGEQYF.

The chain uses TRBV27 and TRBJ1-2; 9 bases fit TRBD1. The V gene's germline CDR1 is MNHEY and CDR2 SMNVEV (reference sequence). The CDR3 totals 13 residues. Trimming at V came to 7 bases and at J to 5 bases, leaving 5 bases not matched to a gene. Written as DNA, the CDR3 is TGTGCCAGCAAACTTGGGACAGGGTATGGCTACACCTTC. Translated: CASKLGTGYGYTF.

The rearrangement uses TRBV2 and TRBJ1-1; D is uncertain. Trimming removed 6 bases at V and 4 bases at J, with 15 bases between. Germline CDR1 reads SNHLY; CDR2 reads FYNNEI. CDR3 length equals 14 residues. The CDR3 DNA reads as TGTGCCAGCAGGACCCAAATCCGGGCCACTGAAGCTTTCTTT. It specifies CASRTQIRATEAFF.

On this clone: Other DNA sequences in the same sample also yield this CDR3. This chain uses TRBV27 with TRBJ2-1; TRBD2 is a possible D gene (6 bases). Germline V gene lookup returns CDR1 MNHEY and CDR2 SMNVEV (reference sequence). The CDR3 length is 16 residues. V shed 5 bases and J shed 0 bases, with 14 bases lying between them. The CDR3 loop reads CASSLASGSSYNEQFF. The CDR3 DNA reads TGTGCCAGCAGTCTCGCCTCCGGGAGCTCCTACAATGAGCAGTTCTTC.

V and J are TRBV28 and TRBJ2-3; 11 nucleotides match TRBD2. Germline trimming cut 2 bases from V and 3 bases from J; bases unmatched to any gene: 10. The CDR3 has 18 residues. CDR1 is MDHEN and CDR2 is SYDVKM in the germline V gene. CDR3 in amino acids: CASSLLAEGLAVTDTQYF. The DNA for the CDR3 is TGTGCCAGCAGTTTACTTGCGGAGGGACTAGCGGTAACAGATACGCAGTATTTT. Full variable domain (outside the CDR3, taken from reference TRBV28 and TRBJ2-3): DVKVTQSSRYLVKRTGEKVFLECVQDMDHENMFWYRQDPGLGLRLIYFSYDVKMKEKGDIPEGYSVSREKKERFSLILESASTNQTSMYLCASSLLAEGLAVTDTQYFGPGTRLTVL.

The chain combines TRBV4-2 with TRBJ2-7, with 7 bases lining up with TRBD1. Germline-derived CDR1 and CDR2 are LGHNA and YNFKEQ. The CDR3 is 15 residues long. J gave up 4 bases and V 2 bases, and 8 bases lay outside the gene matches. This chain's CDR3 is CASSQNKGGGYEQYF. The DNA of the CDR3 is TGTGCCAGCAGCCAAAATAAAGGGGGCGGGTACGAGCAGTACTTC.

The chain recombines TRBV2 with TRBJ2-7; TRBD2 agrees at 10 bases. Per the germline V gene, CDR1 is SNHLY and CDR2 is FYNNEI. This CDR3 comprises 16 residues. The V gene end was trimmed by 7 bases and the J gene end by 2 bases; junction bases not matched to a gene: 11. The CDR3 DNA reads TGTGCCAGCACTTCCCCGGGACTAGCGACTACCTACGAGCAGTACTTC. It yields the protein CASTSPGLATTYEQYF. Variable domain in full (rest from reference TRBV2 and TRBJ2-7): EPEVTQTPSHQVTQMGQEVILRCVPISNHLYFYWYRQILGQKVEFLVSFYNNEISEKSEIFDDQFSVERPDGSNFTLKIRSTKLEDSAMYFCASTSPGLATTYEQYFGPGTRLTVT.

The chain carries TRBV5-1 and TRBJ1-1; tentative D call: TRBD1 (5 bases). The ends were cut back, 7 bases at V and 0 bases at J, with 13 bases in the middle. The CDR3 consists of 14 residues. CDR1 is SGHRS, CDR2 YFSETQ, per germline. For the CDR3, the DNA is TGCGCCAGCCGAGGACGGGGCATGAACACTGAAGCTTTCTTT. Translated: CASRGRGMNTEAFF.

The chain has TRBV2 and TRBJ2-2; 7 nucleotides match TRBD1. The CDR3 has 16 amino acids. CDR1 and CDR2 from the germline V gene are SNHLY and FYNNEI. The V segment lost 4 bases and the J segment 9 bases; nucleotides outside the gene matches: 14. The CDR3 is CASSASRQGPDRELFF. The CDR3 DNA sequence: TGTGCCAGCAGTGCAAGCAGACAGGGTCCGGACCGGGAGCTGTTTTTT.

This chain uses TRBV29-1 with TRBJ2-6; no definite D call. In germline, CDR1 is SQVTM, CDR2 ANQGSEA. This CDR3 has 15 amino acids. V was clipped by 4 bases and J by 0 bases, with 10 bases between them. In DNA, the CDR3 is TGCAGCGTTGCGGACGGAAGCTCTGGGGCCAACGTCCTGACTTTC. This gives the protein CSVADGSSGANVLTF.